This record looks at one T cell receptor beta chain sequence and its context. Its specificity is unknown. The source of the sample is a study of cytomegalovirus exposure and HLA in healthy donors. General study points: According to reports, the classifier identified cytomegalovirus status with high specificity and sensitivity.

Amplification used 60 Vbeta primers and 13 Jbeta primers. Assay: immunoSEQ multiplex PCR; the TCRdb copy retains only in-frame clones and omits some. Among 75,000 to 90,000 clones listed, roughly four fifths were seen once. The material sequenced was PBMCs. The origin of this receptor is a man aged 40-55 years in good health and CMV-seronegative.

As DNA, the CDR3 is TGTGCCTGGGAACCCGGGACACAAACCTACGAGCAGTACTTC. It encodes CAWEPGTQTYEQYF. The chain joins TRBV30 to TRBJ2-7; a possible D gene is TRBD1 (6 bases). Per germline, CDR1 GTSNPN and CDR2 SVGIG (reference sequence). The CDR3 spans 14 residues. Trimming removed 5 bases from V and 2 bases from J, with 16 bases in between.